This T cell receptor beta chain appears in the sequencing data of a study of ipilimumab plus nivolumab after autologous stem cell transplantation. As for the study in general: Typical patient got a handful of ipilimumab doses and seven to nine nivolumab doses (median). Myeloma patients were high-risk transplant-naive or relapsed within 3 years of first autologous transplant.

Sequencing was performed with immunoSEQ multiplex PCR; in TCRdb, only in-frame clones are kept and a portion is missing. The sample gives about 9,400 clones, 67% of which show up once; approximately 16% is in the top ten. This CDR3 spans 16 amino acids. Trimming removed 2 bases from V and 4 bases from J; junction bases left unmatched: 3. CDR1 and CDR2 (germline): SGHVS, FNYEAQ. The source material was PBMCs, sampled in a trial of ipilimumab plus nivolumab as post-transplant consolidation. This TCR was recovered from a female donor with multiple myeloma. The V and J genes are TRBV7-6 and TRBJ2-3, with TRBD2 identical over 13 bases. The CDR3 reads CASSLSGLAGADTQYF. In DNA form, the CDR3 reads TGTGCCAGCAGCTTATCAGGACTAGCGGGGGCAGATACGCAGTATTTT.